This T cell receptor (beta chain) was found in a study of response to subunit inactivated influenza vaccine. Trimming stripped 5 bases from V and 9 bases from J, with 8 bases between. The CDR3 contains 11 residues. Germline values: CDR1 MNHEY, CDR2 SVGEGT. This clonotype showed up just a few times. The target antigen is unknown. TCRdb itself ran the RT-PCR reads through MiXCR, one entry per CDR3 protein. The profile shows 800,000 or so distinct CDR3 sequences, around 20% of them singletons. Overall study findings and caveats: The study's authors posited that every seasonal influenza vaccination enlists few new T cells.

The gene calls are TRBV6-2 or TRBV6-3 and TRBJ2-4; tentatively, D is TRBD2 (7 bases). This clonotype was sampled from a middle-aged man who received an inactivated influenza vaccine. This specimen was PBMCs from blood, taken about 5 days after vaccination. As DNA, the CDR3 is TGTGCCAGCAGTAGGGGGGGCATTCAGTACTTC. Protein sequence: CASSRGGIQYF.